The TCR beta chain under discussion was sequenced for a study of vaccination and CD4 T cells after COVID-19. About the research overall: Spike peptides, overlapping and drawn from SARS-CoV-2, HCoV-NL63, HCoV-OC43 and HCoV-229E, were used to stimulate cells.

Stated treatment: approximately 10-day PBMC culture with coronavirus spike peptide pools or control peptides (ViraFEST assay). Following culture for 10 days, CD4+ T cells were isolated by negative selection. With respect to this clonotype: Its antigen remains unidentified.

Findings and caveats of the study: Only post-vaccination samples contained a median approximately 84% of the reactive clones in convalescent patients.

The junction had 11 bases not matched to a gene; V was cut back by 3 bases and J by 10 bases. CDR3 length equals 15 residues. In germline, CDR1 is DFQATT, CDR2 SNEGSKA (reference sequence). CD4+ T cells that had been cultured provided DNA sequenced with the Oncomine TCR Beta short-read assay. Investigators obtained genomic DNA by extraction from cultured CD4+ T cells. Each CDR3 protein is one row after TCRdb ran MiXCR on the PCR reads. The data show about 21,000 distinct CDR3 sequences, approximately 67% seen once. The sample here was CD4+ T cells from blood, cultured in vitro, taken before SARS-CoV-2 vaccination. The origin of this receptor is a human donor who received a COVID-19 vaccine. The genes are TRBV20-1 and TRBJ1-6; TRBD1 matches at 8 bases. The CDR3 DNA reads as TGCAGTGCTAGCGAAGACAGGGGCCGCGGCTCACCCCTCCACTTT. This codes for CSASEDRGRGSPLHF.